What follows is one TCR beta chain and its context. The target antigen is unknown. The V end lost 3 bases, the J end lost 8 bases, and 9 bases lay between the germline ends. The CDR3 is 11 residues long. Germline loops: CDR1 SGHNT, CDR2 YYREEE (reference sequence). These data originate in a study of T cell responses to AZD1222 COVID-19 vaccine. General study points: Sampling that yielded the repertoires occurred only after the peak T cell response.

The repertoire was sequenced with immunoSEQ multiplex PCR; TCRdb's copy has only in-frame clones and lacks some. The data show over 130,000 clones, with nearly 95% seen just once and roughly 3.5% held by the top ten. The receptor was isolated from an adult who received the AZD1222 COVID-19 vaccine. The V and J genes are TRBV5-4 and TRBJ2-7; D is ambiguous. The material sequenced was peripheral blood, taken 28 days after the second AZD1222 dose. The CDR3: CASSSPTQQYF. The CDR3 DNA follows: TGTGCCAGCAGCTCCCCGACTCAGCAGTACTTC.